The 28 T cell receptor beta chains given below trace back to one sample, sequenced in a study of OX40 agonist ivuxolimab in advanced cancers. The protocol was immunoSEQ multiplex PCR, while the TCRdb copy is restricted to in-frame clones and leaves out a portion. The sample comprises about 16,000 clones, 84% of which are singletons, and roughly 72% rests with the top ten. Source: CD4+ or CD8+ T cells sorted from blood, taken in a trial of the OX40 agonist ivuxolimab. These receptors all come from an adult with an advanced solid tumor such as melanoma, head and neck, liver or kidney cancer.

This chain connects TRBV7-3 to TRBJ2-7; 9 positions agree with TRBD1. Losses at the gene ends were 5 bases for V and 4 bases for J; bases not matched to a gene: 6. This CDR3 is 14 amino acids long. Germline V gene sequence: CDR1 SGHTA, CDR2 FQGTGA. The CDR3 loop reads CASSITGGAYEQYF. The CDR3 DNA reads as TGTGCCAGCAGCATTACAGGGGGCGCGTACGAGCAGTACTTC.

The V gene is TRBV7-2, the J gene TRBJ2-2; D gene unclear. CDR1 is SGHTA and CDR2 is FQGNSA in the germline V gene. The CDR3 is 13 residues long. The germline V and J ends were trimmed by 1 base and 8 bases, with 8 bases remaining between them. As DNA, the CDR3 is TGTGCCAGCAGCTTAGTCACCGGGGGGGAGCTGTTTTTT. It codes for CASSLVTGGELFF.

The chain combines TRBV25-1 with TRBJ1-1; D perhaps matches TRBD1 (6 bases). This CDR3 region has 13 residues. The ends were cut back, 7 bases at V and 4 bases at J, with 13 bases in the middle. Germline assignment: CDR1 MGHDK and CDR2 SYGVNS. In DNA, the CDR3 is TGTGCCAGCAACATCCAGGGGAGCACTGAAGCTTTCTTT. Protein product: CASNIQGSTEAFF.

This clone was seen only once. J is TRBJ2-7 and V is TRBV5-1, with TRBD2 as a possible D gene (6 bases). This CDR3 contains 14 residues. V lost 4 bases and J 2 bases, leaving 13 bases between the germline ends. Per germline, CDR1 SGHRS and CDR2 YFSETQ. The CDR3 sequence: CASSPWDFAYEQYF. The CDR3 DNA reads as TGCGCCAGCAGCCCCTGGGACTTCGCCTACGAGCAGTACTTC.

The chain joins TRBV6-6 to TRBJ2-1, with D unclear. From germline, CDR1 is MNHNY and CDR2 SVGAGI (reference sequence). The CDR3 has 13 residues. The V end lost 2 bases, the J end lost 2 bases, and 4 bases lay between the germline ends. Here the CDR3 reads CASSYTPYNEQFF. CDR3 nucleotides: TGTGCCAGCAGTTACACGCCCTACAATGAGCAGTTCTTC.

This chain joins TRBV19 and TRBJ2-7, with 8 bases that match TRBD1. The CDR3 covers 14 residues. The germline V gene has CDR1 LNHDA and CDR2 SQIVND (reference sequence). After removal of 4 bases from V and 1 base from J, the junction contained 3 bases not matched to a gene. The CDR3 protein is CASSTQGVSYEQYF. The CDR3 bases are TGTGCCAGTAGTACACAGGGGGTTTCCTACGAGCAGTACTTC. Combining the CDR3 with reference TRBV19 and TRBJ2-7 gives the whole variable domain DGGITQSPKYLFRKEGQNVTLSCEQNLNHDAMYWYRQDPGQGLRLIYYSQIVNDFQKGDIAEGYSVSREKKESFPLTVTSAQKNPTAFYLCASSTQGVSYEQYFGPGTRLTVT.

The chain combines TRBV27 with TRBJ2-3; D is undetermined. V gave up 2 bases and J gave up 2 bases, with 5 bases separating them. The length of the CDR3 is 13 residues. Germline loops: CDR1 MNHEY, CDR2 SMNVEV (reference sequence). For the CDR3, the DNA is TGTGCCAGCAGTTTAACCTCCACAGATACGCAGTATTTT. This encodes CASSLTSTDTQYF.

The chain joins TRBV28 to TRBJ1-1; D not resolved. The V gene's germline CDR1 is MDHEN and CDR2 SYDVKM. Trimming stripped 2 bases from V and 5 bases from J, with 6 bases between. This CDR3 is 12 amino acids long. CDR3 sequence reads: CASSLTGTEAFF. The DNA of the CDR3 is TGTGCCAGCAGTTTAACTGGAACTGAAGCTTTCTTT.

The rearrangement joins TRBV7-3 to TRBJ2-7; 7 nucleotides line up with TRBD1. The CDR3 sequence is 17 residues long. Trimming at V came to 5 bases and at J to 4 bases, leaving 17 bases not matched to a gene. CDR1 and CDR2 (germline): SGHTA, FQGTGA. Here the CDR3 reads CASSEFESPGTEYEQYF. The CDR3 DNA sequence: TGTGCCAGCAGCGAGTTCGAAAGCCCCGGGACAGAATACGAGCAGTACTTC.

The chain has TRBV5-6 and TRBJ1-1, with D unresolved. Germline CDR1 SGHDT, CDR2 YYEEEE. CDR3 length: 13 residues. Trimming cost V 4 bases and J 0 bases, with 7 bases left between them. CDR3 sequence: CASSITMNTEAFF. CDR3 DNA sequence: TGTGCCAGCAGCATCACAATGAACACTGAAGCTTTCTTT. The whole variable domain, filled in from reference TRBV5-6 and TRBJ1-1, reads DAGVTQSPTHLIKTRGQQVTLRCSPKSGHDTVSWYQQALGQGPQFIFQYYEEEERQRGNFPDRFSGHQFPNYSSELNVNALLLGDSALYLCASSITMNTEAFFGQGTRLTVV.

This sequence joins TRBV7-6 and TRBJ2-7, with TRBD1 matching over 8 bases. The CDR3 extends over 14 amino acids. Germline assignment: CDR1 SGHVS and CDR2 FNYEAQ. V lost 5 bases and J lost 4; bases outside the gene matches: 7. CDR3 coding DNA: TGTGCCAGCAGCCAGTCCCGGGACAGGTACGAGCAGTACTTC. Amino acid sequence: CASSQSRDRYEQYF.

V is TRBV7-9 and J is TRBJ2-3; D is possibly TRBD2 (5 bases). The germline V gene has CDR1 SEHNR and CDR2 FQNEAQ (reference sequence). CDR3 length: 14 residues. Trimming took off 5 bases at V and 4 bases at J, with 13 bases between the two ends. In DNA, the CDR3 is TGTGCCAGCAGCCAAGGACTTGGCGCAGATACGCAGTATTTT. As protein: CASSQGLGADTQYF.

The gene calls are TRBV30 and TRBJ2-2; 8 bases map to TRBD2. Germline V gene sequence: CDR1 GTSNPN, CDR2 SVGIG (reference sequence). Germline trimming cut 2 bases from V and 0 bases from J; bases unmatched to any gene: 5. CDR3 size: 16 residues. The CDR3 DNA sequence: TGTGCCTGGAGTTTACGTAGCGGGGCGAACACCGGGGAGCTGTTTTTT. Protein: CAWSLRSGANTGELFF.

This chain connects TRBV10-3 to TRBJ2-3, with 11 bases that match TRBD2. In germline, CDR1 is ENHRY, CDR2 SYGVKD. The CDR3 is 16 residues long. Trimming removed 4 bases from V and 4 bases from J; junction bases left unmatched: 7. This CDR3 is CAISAPTSGNADTQYF. The CDR3 region has the DNA TGTGCCATCAGTGCCCCGACTAGCGGGAACGCAGATACGCAGTATTTT.

The chain is built from TRBV29-1 and TRBJ2-5; maybe TRBD2 (5 bases). In germline, CDR1 is SQVTM, CDR2 ANQGSEA. V was shortened by 7 bases and J by 5 bases, with 14 bases between the two germline ends. The CDR3 length is 12 residues. The CDR3 nucleotides read TGCAGCGCCCGAACGGGGTTGGAGACCCAGTACTTC. It yields the protein CSARTGLETQYF. Supplemented by reference TRBV29-1 and TRBJ2-5, the full variable domain reads SAVISQKPSRDICQRGTSLTIQCQVDSQVTMMFWYRQQPGQSLTLIATANQGSEATYESGFVIDKFPISRPNLTFSTLTVSNMSPEDSSIYLCSARTGLETQYFGPGTRLLVL.

The chain carries TRBV18 and TRBJ2-7; D unresolved. The V gene lost 2 bases and the J gene lost 2 bases, with 7 bases spanning the gap. This CDR3 region has 13 residues. The V gene's germline CDR1 is KGHSH and CDR2 LQKENI. DNA of the CDR3: TGTGCCAGCTCACCAGACGGAACCTACGAGCAGTACTTC. This sequence encodes CASSPDGTYEQYF.

V gene TRBV27 combines with J gene TRBJ2-1; the D is unclear. CDR3 size: 15 residues. Trimming shortened V by 2 bases and J by 1 base, and 9 bases separated the two germline ends. Germline lookup yields CDR1 MNHEY and CDR2 SMNVEV (reference sequence). Written as DNA, the CDR3 is TGTGCCAGCAGTTTAATTCCCGGGTCCTACAATGAGCAGTTCTTC. Residues: CASSLIPGSYNEQFF.

This rearrangement joins TRBV4-3 to TRBJ2-5; D may be TRBD1 (6 bases). The J call may be in error: the DNA end matches TRBJ2-7 better. The CDR3 covers 14 residues. Germline assignment: CDR1 LGHNA and CDR2 YSLEER. Here the CDR3 reads CASSQVQGPVEQYF. The CDR3 DNA sequence: TGCGCCAGCAGCCAAGTACAGGGCCCCGTCGAGCAGTACTTC.

This clone occurred once. The chain employs TRBV5-5 and TRBJ2-5, with D unclear. This CDR3 spans 15 amino acids. V shed 3 bases and J shed 0 bases, with 12 bases lying between them. Germline V gives CDR1 SGHKS, CDR2 YYEKEE (reference sequence). CDR3 residues: CASSSERVYQETQYF. CDR3 coding DNA: TGTGCCAGCAGCTCTGAAAGGGTCTACCAAGAGACCCAGTACTTC.

The chain uses TRBV6-5 and TRBJ1-1, with no clear D. Germline values: CDR1 MNHEY, CDR2 SVGAGI. Trimming pared 0 bases from V and 0 bases from J, leaving 11 bases between. This CDR3 has 16 amino acids. In DNA, the CDR3 is TGTGCCAGCAGTTACTCCTGGGTGGGGATGAACACTGAAGCTTTCTTT. Its translation: CASSYSWVGMNTEAFF.

V gene TRBV4-1 combines with J gene TRBJ2-6; D unresolved. CDR3 size: 16 residues. The V end was cut by 0 bases, the J end by 0 bases, with 6 bases between. The germline V gene has CDR1 MGHRA and CDR2 YSYEKL. CDR3 region: CASSQDMDSGANVLTF. CDR3 sequence (DNA): TGCGCCAGCAGCCAAGATATGGACTCTGGGGCCAACGTCCTGACTTTC.

V is TRBV7-9 and J is TRBJ2-2, with D unresolved. The germline gives CDR1 SEHNR, CDR2 FQNEAQ (reference sequence). The CDR3 spans 11 residues. V was clipped by 6 bases and J by 7 bases, with 6 bases between them. The CDR3 loop reads CASSLVGELFF. CDR3 in DNA: TGTGCCAGCAGTCTAGTCGGGGAGCTGTTTTTT. Complete variable domain (other parts from reference TRBV7-9 and TRBJ2-2): DTGVSQNPRHKITKRGQNVTFRCDPISEHNRLYWYRQTLGQGPEFLTYFQNEAQLEKSRLLSDRFSAERPKGSFSTLEIQRTEQGDSAMYLCASSLVGELFFGEGSRLTVL.

Only a few counts were recorded for this clone. The chain is built from TRBV19 and TRBJ2-7; D is uncertain. Germline CDR1 LNHDA, CDR2 SQIVND (reference sequence). The CDR3 spans 12 residues. The V and J ends lost 5 bases and 4 bases respectively, with 9 bases between them. This CDR3 is CASSVGRYEQYF. CDR3 DNA sequence: TGTGCCAGTAGTGTTGGACGGTACGAGCAGTACTTC. The whole variable domain, remainder taken from reference TRBV19 and TRBJ2-7, is DGGITQSPKYLFRKEGQNVTLSCEQNLNHDAMYWYRQDPGQGLRLIYYSQIVNDFQKGDIAEGYSVSREKKESFPLTVTSAQKNPTAFYLCASSVGRYEQYFGPGTRLTVT.

This rearrangement joins TRBV19 to TRBJ2-3, with no clear D. The length of the CDR3 is 13 residues. Germline-derived CDR1 and CDR2 are LNHDA and SQIVND (reference sequence). V shed 3 bases and J shed 6 bases, with 10 bases lying between them. The CDR3 spells CASSIRPADTQYF. The CDR3 coding sequence is TGTGCCAGTAGTATTCGCCCGGCGGATACGCAGTATTTT.

V gene TRBV2 combines with J gene TRBJ2-1, with D maybe TRBD2 (7 bases). Looked up from germline, CDR1 is SNHLY and CDR2 is FYNNEI. The germline V and J ends were trimmed by 0 bases and 8 bases, with 11 bases remaining between them. CDR3 length: 14 residues. The CDR3 DNA reads TGTGCCAGCAGTGAAGCGGGGGGGCTGGATGAGCAGTTCTTC. This gives the protein CASSEAGGLDEQFF. Full variable domain (rest looked up from reference TRBV2 and TRBJ2-1): EPEVTQTPSHQVTQMGQEVILRCVPISNHLYFYWYRQILGQKVEFLVSFYNNEISEKSEIFDDQFSVERPDGSNFTLKIRSTKLEDSAMYFCASSEAGGLDEQFFGPGTRLTVL.

V is TRBV27 and J is TRBJ2-4, with D maybe TRBD2 (5 bases). CDR1 is MNHEY and CDR2 is SMNVEV in the germline V gene (reference sequence). This CDR3 is built from 13 residues. Trimming took off 8 bases at V and 9 bases at J, with 17 bases between the two ends. The CDR3 loop reads CASRGLDDRIQYF. Here the CDR3 DNA reads TGTGCCAGCCGAGGACTGGACGATCGCATTCAGTACTTC.

This clone was picked up a small number of times. The chain joins TRBV10-3 to TRBJ2-2, with D unresolved. The V gene lost 4 bases and the J gene lost 4 bases, with 10 bases spanning the gap. The V gene's germline CDR1 is ENHRY and CDR2 SYGVKD. The CDR3 contains 14 residues. The CDR3 region has the DNA TGTGCCATCAGTGTTGGGTTTGCCACCGGGGAGCTGTTTTTT. Translated: CAISVGFATGELFF.

The V and J genes are TRBV29-1 and TRBJ2-2; D might be TRBD2 (7 bases). Germline V lookup: CDR1 SQVTM, CDR2 ANQGSEA. V lost 6 bases to trimming and J lost 0 bases, with 17 bases between them. The CDR3 consists of 16 residues. The CDR3 nucleotides are TGCAGCGTGCTGATGGGGGGGCCATCGAACACCGGGGAGCTGTTTTTT. Its translation: CSVLMGGPSNTGELFF.